The rows below give T cell receptor beta chains drawn from one sample of a study of T cells expressing NK-cell markers. Reprocessing the 5' RACE reads, TCRdb reports a single entry for every CDR3 protein and omits DNA. The sample table includes over 120,000 distinct CDR3 sequences. Sequencing input: blood T cells: a sorted CD56 or NKG2C T cell subset, CD4+ or CD8+ T cells, or bulk PBMC T cells (not recorded which). These receptors came from a man in his late teens or twenties in good health. CDR3s include the opening cysteine and the closing phenylalanine or tryptophan. Fields, in order: J gene, clone size, V gene, CDR3 protein. Size tells how often a clone was seen (once, few, many) or the class of an expanded clone, and some rows leave it out.

j_gene: TRBJ2-1; abundance: .; v_gene: TRBV5-6; CDR3aa: CASSLETTASRLQFF
j_gene: TRBJ2-1; abundance: .; v_gene: TRBV18; CDR3aa: CASSSGPNNEQFF
j_gene: TRBJ2-2; abundance: .; v_gene: TRBV4-1; CDR3aa: CASSQDYLAENTGELFF
j_gene: TRBJ2-3; abundance: .; v_gene: TRBV19; CDR3aa: CASRETVEAPDTQYF
j_gene: TRBJ1-2; abundance: .; v_gene: TRBV29-1; CDR3aa: CSTGQGKDGYTF
j_gene: TRBJ2-1; abundance: .; v_gene: TRBV20-1; CDR3aa: CSAGQAYSYNEQFF
j_gene: TRBJ2-1; abundance: .; v_gene: TRBV5-8; CDR3aa: CASSIRQGSTYNEQFF
j_gene: TRBJ2-5; abundance: .; v_gene: TRBV5-6; CDR3aa: CASRPGTSSQETQYF
j_gene: TRBJ2-1; abundance: .; v_gene: TRBV20-1; CDR3aa: CSARDTVSNSYNEQFF
j_gene: TRBJ2-2; abundance: .; v_gene: TRBV12-3/TRBV12-4; CDR3aa: CASSPPIMGYTGELFF
j_gene: TRBJ2-7; abundance: .; v_gene: TRBV28; CDR3aa: CASSLLGLGVGGHEQYF
j_gene: TRBJ2-7; abundance: .; v_gene: TRBV20-1; CDR3aa: CSARGLADISYEQYF
j_gene: TRBJ2-1; abundance: .; v_gene: TRBV10-3; CDR3aa: CAIRSTSGTGYEQFF
j_gene: TRBJ1-3; abundance: .; v_gene: TRBV30; CDR3aa: CAWSSDSNSGNTIYF
j_gene: TRBJ2-5; abundance: .; v_gene: TRBV3-1; CDR3aa: CASSQVPGGLARETQYF
j_gene: TRBJ2-1; abundance: .; v_gene: TRBV12-5; CDR3aa: CASGTLAGVSYNEQFF
j_gene: TRBJ2-1; abundance: .; v_gene: TRBV20-1; CDR3aa: CSATKRESPHEQFF
j_gene: TRBJ1-3; abundance: .; v_gene: TRBV27; CDR3aa: CASRPFLTGGSGNTIYF
j_gene: TRBJ2-5; abundance: .; v_gene: TRBV12-3/TRBV12-4; CDR3aa: CASSETTGALQETQYF
j_gene: TRBJ2-7; abundance: .; v_gene: TRBV5-1; CDR3aa: CASSPKTGNYEQYF
j_gene: TRBJ2-5; abundance: .; v_gene: TRBV27; CDR3aa: CASSADQGGETQYF
j_gene: TRBJ2-1; abundance: .; v_gene: TRBV30; CDR3aa: CAWSRTGQFYNEQFF
j_gene: TRBJ2-7; abundance: .; v_gene: TRBV21-1; CDR3aa: CASSKAAGHYEQYF
j_gene: TRBJ1-5; abundance: .; v_gene: TRBV6-1; CDR3aa: CASSGTGNSNQPQHF
j_gene: TRBJ2-1; abundance: .; v_gene: TRBV29-1; CDR3aa: CSAFPSGSYNEQFF
j_gene: TRBJ2-2; abundance: .; v_gene: TRBV15; CDR3aa: CATSSLSAGELFF
j_gene: TRBJ2-1; abundance: .; v_gene: TRBV28; CDR3aa: CASSLSGYQFF
j_gene: TRBJ2-2; abundance: .; v_gene: TRBV25-1; CDR3aa: CASSDRTGYTGELFF
j_gene: TRBJ2-5; abundance: .; v_gene: TRBV7-9; CDR3aa: CASSTGQGGVQETQYF
j_gene: TRBJ2-3; abundance: .; v_gene: TRBV20-1; CDR3aa: CSARDYRTGVFDTQYF
j_gene: TRBJ2-1; abundance: .; v_gene: TRBV11-1; CDR3aa: CASSPLLRGDYNEQFF
j_gene: TRBJ2-1; abundance: .; v_gene: TRBV20-1; CDR3aa: CSAREEAMGNEQFF
j_gene: TRBJ2-3; abundance: .; v_gene: TRBV12-3/TRBV12-4; CDR3aa: CASSLQREGQDTQYF
j_gene: TRBJ2-1; abundance: .; v_gene: TRBV11-2; CDR3aa: CASSLGGLGLGDEQFF
j_gene: TRBJ2-1; abundance: .; v_gene: TRBV10-3; CDR3aa: CAISGTRDGATYNEQFF
j_gene: TRBJ2-1; abundance: .; v_gene: TRBV29-1; CDR3aa: CSVEPIQRGYNEQFF
j_gene: TRBJ2-5; abundance: .; v_gene: TRBV5-6; CDR3aa: CASSLGGTGETQYF
j_gene: TRBJ2-1; abundance: .; v_gene: TRBV27; CDR3aa: CASSLGVGNEQFF
j_gene: TRBJ2-5; abundance: .; v_gene: TRBV3-1; CDR3aa: CASSPRAGQGRGETQYF
j_gene: TRBJ2-1; abundance: .; v_gene: TRBV7-3; CDR3aa: CASSWEGAGYNEQFF
j_gene: TRBJ1-1; abundance: .; v_gene: TRBV9; CDR3aa: CASSVVETGGTEAFF
j_gene: TRBJ2-1; abundance: .; v_gene: TRBV2; CDR3aa: CASNGGTLAGYEQFF
j_gene: TRBJ2-1; abundance: .; v_gene: TRBV19; CDR3aa: CATCSAESYYNEQFF
j_gene: TRBJ2-4; abundance: medium-sized; v_gene: TRBV27; CDR3aa: CASRTGAVDIQYF
j_gene: TRBJ2-1; abundance: .; v_gene: TRBV15; CDR3aa: CATSRGSGNYNEQFF